A selection of T cell receptor beta chains follows, all from one sample in a study of Ad26.COV2.S vaccination and SARS-CoV-2 variants. TCRdb keeps only in-frame clones here, not all; method: immunoSEQ multiplex PCR. This table holds about 350,000 clones, 85% to 90% found once. The starting material was peripheral blood, obtained in a trial of Ad26.COV2.S vaccine versus placebo. These receptors originate from a person between 18 and 60 years old who received the Ad26.COV2.S COVID-19 vaccine or a placebo. CDR3s include the opening cysteine and the closing phenylalanine or tryptophan. Fields, in order: V gene, clone size, J gene, D gene, CDR3 protein, CDR3 DNA. D genes are given only for firm matches. The size field is filled for only some rows; it gives once, few, many or a size class.

v_call: TRBV5-6; clone_size: .; j_call: TRBJ2-3; d_call: .; cdr3_aa: CASSVGTDTQYF; cdr3_nt: TGTGCCAGCAGCGTGGGGACGGACACGCAGTATTTT
v_call: TRBV24-1; clone_size: .; j_call: TRBJ2-2; d_call: TRBD2; cdr3_aa: CATSETSGGNTGELFF; cdr3_nt: TGTGCCACCAGTGAAACTAGCGGGGGGAACACCGGGGAGCTGTTTTTT
v_call: TRBV11-2; clone_size: .; j_call: TRBJ2-7; d_call: .; cdr3_aa: CASSLEHSSYEQYF; cdr3_nt: TGTGCCAGCAGCTTAGAACATTCCAGCTACGAGCAGTACTTC
v_call: TRBV15; clone_size: .; j_call: TRBJ2-1; d_call: .; cdr3_aa: CATSAESSYNEQFF; cdr3_nt: TGTGCCACCAGCGCAGAAAGCTCCTACAATGAGCAGTTCTTC
v_call: TRBV7-9; clone_size: .; j_call: TRBJ2-1; d_call: .; cdr3_aa: CASSLGGAGNEQFF; cdr3_nt: TGTGCCAGCAGCTTAGGTGGGGCGGGCAATGAGCAGTTCTTC
v_call: TRBV29-1; clone_size: .; j_call: TRBJ2-7; d_call: .; cdr3_aa: CSVRQAATYEQYF; cdr3_nt: TGCAGCGTTCGCCAAGCGGCCACCTACGAGCAGTACTTC
v_call: TRBV15; clone_size: .; j_call: TRBJ2-5; d_call: TRBD2; cdr3_aa: CATSSGLAGGQETQYF; cdr3_nt: TGTGCCACCAGCAGTGGACTAGCGGGGGGCCAAGAGACCCAGTACTTC
v_call: TRBV6-2/TRBV6-3; clone_size: once; j_call: TRBJ2-1; d_call: .; cdr3_aa: CASSPPGRNNEQFF; cdr3_nt: TGTGCCAGCAGCCCCCCGGGACGGAACAATGAGCAGTTCTTC
v_call: TRBV6-5; clone_size: once; j_call: TRBJ1-5; d_call: .; cdr3_aa: CASNAGYNQPQHF; cdr3_nt: TGTGCCAGCAACGCTGGCTATAATCAGCCCCAGCATTTT
v_call: TRBV28; clone_size: .; j_call: TRBJ2-2; d_call: TRBD1; cdr3_aa: CAGQGTNTGELFF; cdr3_nt: TGTGCCGGACAGGGGACGAACACCGGGGAGCTGTTTTTT
v_call: TRBV18; clone_size: .; j_call: TRBJ2-2; d_call: TRBD2; cdr3_aa: CASSQKAGNTGELFF; cdr3_nt: TGTGCCAGCTCACAGAAAGCGGGAAACACCGGGGAGCTGTTTTTT
v_call: TRBV7-9; clone_size: once; j_call: TRBJ2-1; d_call: .; cdr3_aa: CASSLGGLALTEQFF; cdr3_nt: TGTGCCAGCAGCTTAGGTGGGCTAGCGCTCACTGAGCAGTTCTTC
v_call: TRBV19; clone_size: .; j_call: TRBJ1-5; d_call: .; cdr3_aa: CASRPLAGGTHQPQHF; cdr3_nt: TGTGCCAGTAGACCCCTCGCGGGGGGAACGCATCAGCCCCAGCATTTT
v_call: TRBV28; clone_size: .; j_call: TRBJ2-7; d_call: TRBD2; cdr3_aa: CASSSRLAGSGEQYF; cdr3_nt: TGTGCCAGCAGTTCAAGACTAGCGGGGAGTGGCGAGCAGTACTTC